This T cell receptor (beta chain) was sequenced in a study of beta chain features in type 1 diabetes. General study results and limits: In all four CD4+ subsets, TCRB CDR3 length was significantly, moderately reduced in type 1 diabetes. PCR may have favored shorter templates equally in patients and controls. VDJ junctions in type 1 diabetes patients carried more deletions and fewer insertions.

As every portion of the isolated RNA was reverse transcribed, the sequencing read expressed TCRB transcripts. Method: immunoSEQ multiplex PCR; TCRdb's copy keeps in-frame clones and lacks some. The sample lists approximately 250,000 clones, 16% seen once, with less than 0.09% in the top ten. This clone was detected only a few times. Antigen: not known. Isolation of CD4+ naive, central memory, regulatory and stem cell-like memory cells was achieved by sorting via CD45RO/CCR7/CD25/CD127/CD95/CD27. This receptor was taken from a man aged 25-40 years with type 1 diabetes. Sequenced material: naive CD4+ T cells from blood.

The CDR3 loop reads CASSSDLVRGHEQYF. DNA of the CDR3: TGTGCCAGCAGCTCTGACCTCGTCAGGGGCCACGAGCAGTACTTC. This chain connects TRBV7-2 to TRBJ2-7; D might be TRBD1 (6 bases). The length of the CDR3 is 15 residues. V was trimmed by 4 bases and J by 5 bases, leaving 18 bases between them. The V gene's germline CDR1 is SGHTA and CDR2 FQGNSA.